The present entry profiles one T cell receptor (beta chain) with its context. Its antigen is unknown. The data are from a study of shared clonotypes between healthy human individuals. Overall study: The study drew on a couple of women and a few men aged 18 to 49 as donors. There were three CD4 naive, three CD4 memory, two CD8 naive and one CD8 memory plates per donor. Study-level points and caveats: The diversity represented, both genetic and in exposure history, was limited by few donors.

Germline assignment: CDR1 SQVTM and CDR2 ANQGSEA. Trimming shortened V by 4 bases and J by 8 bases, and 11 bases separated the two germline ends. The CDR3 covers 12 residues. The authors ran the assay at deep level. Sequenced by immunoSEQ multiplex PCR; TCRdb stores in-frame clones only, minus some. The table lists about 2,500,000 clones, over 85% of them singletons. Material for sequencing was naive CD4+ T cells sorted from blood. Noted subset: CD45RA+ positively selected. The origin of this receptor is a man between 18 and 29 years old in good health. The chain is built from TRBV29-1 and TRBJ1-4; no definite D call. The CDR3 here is CSVAGFREKLFF. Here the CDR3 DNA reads TGCAGCGTTGCCGGATTTCGAGAAAAACTGTTTTTT.